This entry is about one T cell receptor beta chain. As processed by the authors: Counts of nucleated cells, estimated from reference gene primer amplification, were obtained. The data were produced by immunoSEQ multiplex PCR, yet TCRdb's version contains in-frame clones alone and is incomplete. V and J calls and clone size are copied from that table; D and trimming were computed from the DNA. The table lists more than 25,000 clones, roughly four fifths of them singletons. The record originates from a study of blood T cell repertoires in COVID-19. Study-wide background: Spain, Italy and the United States supplied samples that represented acute and convalescent COVID-19.

Trimming removed 8 bases from V and 3 bases from J, with 17 bases in between. This CDR3 has 14 amino acids. CDR1 is MNHEY and CDR2 is SMNVEV in the germline V gene (reference sequence). The sequenced sample was peripheral blood. The sequence was obtained from a woman of 80 years or more with acute or convalescent COVID-19. The J gene is TRBJ2-7, the V gene TRBV27; weak D call: TRBD2 (5 bases). The CDR3 here is CASSRSGLSYEQYF. The CDR3 DNA follows: TGTGCCAGCTCGAGGTCCGGACTGAGCTACGAGCAGTACTTC.